The T cell receptor beta chain described here comes from a study of blood T cells in healthy people across ages. Study-level information: Capture by template switching was about one barcoded beta molecule per two T cells.

Aged roughly 6 to 90, donors were systemically healthy Caucasians from Russia. A second PCR, run for roughly 6 to 11 cycles, used a sample-barcoded 5' primer plus a J-beta primer mix. Each cDNA molecule was tagged by a template-switch adaptor that had 12 random nucleotides. A single record per CDR3 protein comes from TCRdb applying MiXCR to the 5' RACE reads. The table includes around 1,000,000 distinct CDR3 sequences, about two fifths detected once. Trimming stripped 2 bases from V and 7 bases from J, with 11 bases between. Germline loops: CDR1 MNHEY, CDR2 SVGAGI. The CDR3 contains 14 residues. The specimen sequenced was blood. The genes are TRBV6-5 and TRBJ1-4, with D uncertain. This TCR came from a man aged 18 to 29 in good health. The CDR3 protein is CASSYMRSREKLFF. Written as DNA, the CDR3 is TGTGCCAGCAGTTACATGAGGTCTCGTGAAAAACTGTTTTTT.